The present entry profiles one T cell receptor (beta chain) with its context. The sequence runs out 3 residues before the end of the CDR3; the remainder is reconstructed from the germline J gene. The sample belongs to a study of T cells in women clearing cervical HPV infection. Clones were sequenced by immunoSEQ multiplex PCR, and TCRdb holds only the in-frame ones, with some missing. The sample holds about 29,000 clones. CDR3 size: 13 residues. Deletions cut 0 bases from V and 7 bases from J, with 12 bases between. Germline V gives CDR1 SQVTM, CDR2 ANQGSEA. The specimen was blood buffy coat. The V and J genes are TRBV29-1 and TRBJ1-2, with no clear D. The TCR sequence derives from a woman aged 18-69 years with a cervical HPV16 infection that either progressed to CIN3+ or cleared (not recorded which). The part of the CDR3 DNA that was read is TGCAGCGTTGAAGACTACCGCCAATCTGGC. It yields the protein CSVEDYRQSG. The CDR3 as a whole reads CSVEDYRQSGYTF.